This TCR beta chain was found in a study of blood T cell repertoires in COVID-19. This clone has only one observation. Germline V gene sequence: CDR1 SGDLS, CDR2 YYNGEE. This CDR3 has 14 residues. V lost 1 base and J lost 9, with 14 bases in between. Original methodology: Nucleated cell number was recorded as an estimate derived from reference gene primer amplification. Produced via immunoSEQ multiplex PCR; TCRdb's table is partial and in-frame only. D and trimming were read from the DNA, whereas the V and J calls and clone size are those reported in that table. The table records just over 650,000 clones, around 90% of them present only once.

The rearrangement uses TRBV9 and TRBJ2-1; perhaps TRBD1 as D (7 bases). Sequencing input: peripheral blood. This sequence originates from a woman between 18 and 29 years old with acute or convalescent COVID-19. The CDR3 loop reads CASSVRRGQGEQFF. For the CDR3, the DNA is TGTGCCAGCAGCGTACGGAGGGGGCAGGGTGAGCAGTTCTTC. Full variable domain (outside the CDR3, taken from reference TRBV9 and TRBJ2-1): DSGVTQTPKHLITATGQRVTLRCSPRSGDLSVYWYQQSLDQGLQFLIQYYNGEERAKGNILERFSAQQFPDLHSELNLSSLELGDSALYFCASSVRRGQGEQFFGPGTRLTVL.